The 5 T cell receptor beta chains presented below share a single source sample, sequenced in a study of blood T cell repertoires in COVID-19. Profiled with immunoSEQ multiplex PCR; TCRdb holds only in-frame clones, not every one. Of about 90,000 clones detected, more than 75% appear once; the ten largest clones hold roughly 7.3%. The sequencing input was peripheral blood. Every receptor here comes from a man between 70 and 80 years old with acute or convalescent COVID-19.

The genes are TRBV9 and TRBJ1-4; TRBD1 aligns across 7 bases. The V segment lost 0 bases and the J segment 4 bases; nucleotides outside the gene matches: 6. The CDR3 extends over 16 amino acids. Per the germline V gene, CDR1 is SGDLS and CDR2 is YYNGEE. This CDR3 is CASSVGVNRGNEKLFF. DNA for the CDR3: TGTGCCAGCAGCGTAGGGGTCAACAGGGGTAATGAAAAACTGTTTTTT.

The chain has TRBV7-3 and TRBJ1-1; D is perhaps TRBD1 (6 bases). The CDR3 contains 14 residues. V lost 3 bases, J lost 0 bases, and 8 bases lay in between. Germline V lookup: CDR1 SGHTA, CDR2 FQGTGA. The chain's CDR3 is CASSFQGMNTEAFF. CDR3 sequence (DNA): TGTGCCAGCAGCTTCCAGGGGATGAACACTGAAGCTTTCTTT.

This clone was counted between two and nine times. The chain is built from TRBV2 and TRBJ1-4; 8 nucleotides line up with TRBD1. Losses at the gene ends were 7 bases for V and 2 bases for J; bases not matched to a gene: 9. Germline V gives CDR1 SNHLY, CDR2 FYNNEI. This CDR3 is 16 amino acids long. As DNA, the CDR3 is TGTGCCAGCACAGGGGGCGCGAATCCGACTAATGAAAAACTGTTTTTT. Its translation: CASTGGANPTNEKLFF.

The V gene is TRBV2, the J gene TRBJ1-2; D not certain. V was clipped by 6 bases and J by 0 bases, with 11 bases between them. The V gene's germline CDR1 is SNHLY and CDR2 FYNNEI. CDR3 size: 14 residues. This CDR3 is CASSEQGANYGYTF. The CDR3 DNA reads TGTGCCAGCAGCGAACAAGGAGCTAACTATGGCTACACCTTC.

The chain combines TRBV29-1 with TRBJ1-6, with 8 positions matching TRBD1. The CDR3 length is 13 residues. V was clipped by 6 bases and J by 8 bases; unmatched bases: 6. Germline V CDR1 and CDR2: SQVTM, ANQGSEA. CDR3 sequence reads: CSVAQGGDSPLHF. For the CDR3, the DNA is TGCAGCGTCGCACAGGGGGGAGATTCACCCCTCCACTTT.